This TCR beta chain was recorded in a study of shared clonotypes between healthy human individuals. Study outcomes and limitations: For naive CD4 cells, roughly 4.8% of clonotypes were shared across a handful of donors.

As for this clone: Its antigen remains unknown.

The V gene lost 7 bases and the J gene lost 5 bases, with 17 bases spanning the gap. Germline CDR1 reads MNHEY; CDR2 reads SVGAGI. The CDR3 contains 14 residues. Here immunoSEQ multiplex PCR was the method, and the copy in TCRdb shows in-frame clones only, minus some. The table lists roughly 700,000 clones, roughly 70% of them singletons, with roughly 1.7% in the top ten. The sample taken for sequencing was memory CD4+ T cells sorted from blood. The subset: CD45RA-negative fraction. The chain carries TRBV6-5 and TRBJ1-1; D gene unclear. This TCR was recovered from a woman aged 25 to 39 in good health. CDR3 sequence: CASNQVGVKTEAFF. DNA for the CDR3: TGTGCCAGCAACCAGGTCGGGGTCAAAACTGAAGCTTTCTTT.